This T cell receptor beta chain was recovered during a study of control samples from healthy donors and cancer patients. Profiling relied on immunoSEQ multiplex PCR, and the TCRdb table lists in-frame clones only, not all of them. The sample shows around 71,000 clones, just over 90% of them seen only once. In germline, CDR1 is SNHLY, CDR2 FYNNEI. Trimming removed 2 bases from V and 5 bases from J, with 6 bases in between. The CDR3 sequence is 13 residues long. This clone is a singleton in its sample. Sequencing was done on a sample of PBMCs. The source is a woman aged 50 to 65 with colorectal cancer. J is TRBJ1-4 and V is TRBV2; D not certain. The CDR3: CASSEMRNEKLFF. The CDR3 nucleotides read TGTGCCAGCAGTGAAATGAGGAATGAAAAACTGTTTTTT.